The source of this TCR beta chain is a study of cytomegalovirus exposure and HLA in healthy donors. Study-wide findings and caveats: For most TCR sequences rarity was the rule, although some public TCRs occurred in many donors. Subsequent analysis showed first-cohort TCR clusters tending to co-occur in 120 validation repertoires.

The germline V gene encodes CDR1 LNHDA and CDR2 SQIVND (reference sequence). The CDR3 has 12 amino acids. Between the trimmed V and J ends, which lost 7 bases and 1 base, there was a span of 7 bases. This clone was found a few times. Its target is unknown. Sequencing was performed with immunoSEQ multiplex PCR; in TCRdb, only in-frame clones are kept and a portion is missing. The table shows about 220,000 clones, with just over 90% occurring only once. This receptor was identified in a woman in her late teens or twenties in good health and CMV-seronegative. J is TRBJ1-2 and V is TRBV19, with D perhaps TRBD1 (5 bases). The sequencing input was PBMCs. The CDR3 coding sequence is TGTGCCAGTAATCAGGGTAACTATGGCTACACCTTC. Its protein product is CASNQGNYGYTF.